The next 13 T cell receptor beta chains were all read from a single sample in a study of blood T cell repertoires in COVID-19. Generated by immunoSEQ multiplex PCR, the TCRdb table keeps only in-frame clones and is missing some. There are 150,000 or so clones in the sample; 75% to 90% occur only once, and under 4.5% lies in the top ten. The sequenced material came from PBMCs or T cells enriched from blood (not recorded which). Every receptor here comes from a woman between 40 and 50 years old who had been exposed to COVID-19.

CDR3 nucleotide sequence: TGTGCCAGCTCGGCCGAGGAAGGTATTAATTCACCCCTCCACTTT. This translates into CASSAEEGINSPLHF. This rearrangement joins TRBV18 to TRBJ1-6; D call uncertain. Germline V CDR1 and CDR2: KGHSH, LQKENI. The V and J ends lost 6 bases and 6 bases respectively, with 15 bases between them. This CDR3 spans 15 amino acids.

The rearrangement links TRBV5-1 to TRBJ2-7, with a tentative D call TRBD1 (5 bases). Germline loops: CDR1 SGHRS, CDR2 YFSETQ. CDR3 length: 14 residues. V was trimmed by 0 bases and J by 0 bases, leaving 7 bases between them. DNA for the CDR3: TGCGCCAGCAGCTTGGGACAGAGCTCCTACGAGCAGTACTTC. Its translation is CASSLGQSSYEQYF. The full variable domain, its missing parts supplied by reference TRBV5-1 and TRBJ2-7, is KAGVTQTPRYLIKTRGQQVTLSCSPISGHRSVSWYQQTPGQGLQFLFEYFSETQRNKGNFPGRFSGRQFSNSRSEMNVSTLELGDSALYLCASSLGQSSYEQYFGPGTRLTVT.

The chain uses TRBV10-2 and TRBJ1-3; the D is unclear. This CDR3 region has 15 residues. CDR1 and CDR2 (germline): WSHSY, SAAADI. V shed 4 bases and J shed 0 bases, with 10 bases lying between them. This chain's CDR3 is CASSVAGASGNTIYF. The CDR3 DNA follows: TGCGCCAGCAGTGTTGCGGGAGCCTCTGGAAACACCATATATTTT.

J is TRBJ2-1 and V is TRBV6-4; TRBD2 is a possible D gene (7 bases). Trimming pared 3 bases from V and 5 bases from J, leaving 14 bases between. This CDR3 spans 15 amino acids. Germline CDR1 MRHNA, CDR2 SNTAGT. CDR3 region: CASSDATGGHNEQFF. The CDR3 bases are TGTGCCAGCAGTGATGCGACGGGGGGCCACAATGAGCAGTTCTTC.

This rearrangement joins TRBV15 to TRBJ2-3; 15 bases fit TRBD2. The CDR3 runs to 17 residues. Looked up from germline, CDR1 is LNHNV and CDR2 is YYDKDF (reference sequence). J lost 6 bases, V lost 1 base, and 5 bases had no gene match. DNA for the CDR3: TGTGCCACCAGCAGAGTCGGACTAGCGGGAGGGCCGGATACGCAGTATTTT. Translating it yields CATSRVGLAGGPDTQYF.

The chain uses TRBV5-4 and TRBJ2-3; D unclear. Germline V CDR1 and CDR2: SGHNT, YYREEE (reference sequence). V was clipped by 3 bases and J by 2 bases, with 13 bases between them. CDR3 length equals 15 residues. The CDR3: CASSWKQIHTDTQYF. CDR3 coding DNA: TGTGCCAGCAGCTGGAAACAGATACACACAGATACGCAGTATTTT.

The V and J genes are TRBV7-2 and TRBJ2-7; 11 bases are a match to TRBD1. The CDR3 is 17 amino acids. Germline V gene sequence: CDR1 SGHTA, CDR2 FQGNSA. V shed 1 base and J 3 bases; nucleotides not matched to a gene: 8. CDR3 nucleotides: TGTGCCAGCAGCTTAGGAGGGGGACAGGGGGGACTCTACGAGCAGTACTTC. Protein sequence: CASSLGGGQGGLYEQYF.

The chain has TRBV2 and TRBJ2-3, with 9 bases identical to TRBD2. The junction had 9 bases not matched to a gene; V was cut back by 8 bases and J by 6 bases. Germline V lookup: CDR1 SNHLY, CDR2 FYNNEI. CDR3 length: 14 amino acids. This CDR3 reads CASRGRGGYDTQYF. The CDR3 coding sequence is TGTGCCAGCCGGGGGCGGGGGGGGTATGATACGCAGTATTTT.

This clone was recorded only once. The chain couples TRBV27 to TRBJ1-2; TRBD1 matches 7 bases. This CDR3 contains 14 residues. Germline values: CDR1 MNHEY, CDR2 SMNVEV (reference sequence). V lost 5 bases to trimming and J lost 2 bases; unmatched junction nucleotides: 5. The CDR3 DNA sequence: TGTGCCAGCAGTACCGGACAGGTGAACTATGGCTACACCTTC. The encoded protein is CASSTGQVNYGYTF.

The gene calls are TRBV14 and TRBJ1-1; TRBD1 might be the D (6 bases). Looked up from germline, CDR1 is SGHDN and CDR2 is FVKESK. The CDR3 is 16 amino acids. Between the trimmed V and J ends, which lost 0 bases and 0 bases, there was a span of 11 bases. CDR3 in DNA: TGTGCCAGCAGCCAAGAATGGGGGCGGATGAACACTGAAGCTTTCTTT. This codes for CASSQEWGRMNTEAFF.

This clone has only a few counts. The V and J genes are TRBV2 and TRBJ1-5, with a tentative D call TRBD1 (5 bases). The ends were cut back, 7 bases at V and 2 bases at J, with 15 bases in the middle. This CDR3 is 15 amino acids long. From germline, CDR1 is SNHLY and CDR2 FYNNEI. Written as DNA, the CDR3 is TGTGCCAGCAATCTCAGGGATTTTGGCAATCAGCCCCAGCATTTT. It specifies CASNLRDFGNQPQHF.

This clone was picked up a small number of times. The chain combines TRBV18 with TRBJ2-7; D is unclear. The V end was cut by 5 bases, the J end by 7 bases, with 18 bases between. Germline lookup yields CDR1 KGHSH and CDR2 LQKENI. The CDR3 covers 14 residues. The CDR3 loop reads CASSEGALLREQYF. The CDR3 nucleotides are TGTGCCAGCTCAGAAGGAGCCTTGTTGCGGGAGCAGTACTTC.

The V and J genes are TRBV28 and TRBJ1-6; D is unclear. The germline V and J ends were trimmed by 4 bases and 12 bases, with 22 bases remaining between them. This CDR3 is built from 16 residues. CDR1 is MDHEN, CDR2 SYDVKM, per germline. The CDR3 here is CASSSYAPPGSGPLHF. In DNA form, the CDR3 reads TGTGCCAGCAGTTCTTATGCCCCCCCGGGTTCGGGACCCCTCCACTTT.